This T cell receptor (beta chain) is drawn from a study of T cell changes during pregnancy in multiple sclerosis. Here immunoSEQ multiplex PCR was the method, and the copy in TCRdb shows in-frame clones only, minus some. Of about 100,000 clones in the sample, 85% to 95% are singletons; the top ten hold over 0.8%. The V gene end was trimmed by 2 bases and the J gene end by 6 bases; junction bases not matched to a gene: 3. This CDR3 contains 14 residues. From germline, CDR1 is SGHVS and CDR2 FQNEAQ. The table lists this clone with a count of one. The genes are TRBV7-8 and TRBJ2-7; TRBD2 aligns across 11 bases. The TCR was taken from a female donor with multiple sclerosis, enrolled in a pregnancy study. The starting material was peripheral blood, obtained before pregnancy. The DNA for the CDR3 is TGTGCCAGCAGCTTAAAACTAGCGGGAGCCGAGCAGTACTTC. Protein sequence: CASSLKLAGAEQYF.